The sample holds many counts of the clone carrying this TCR beta chain. Previously reported methods and listed TCR primers produced the bulk TCR libraries. TCRdb fed the PCR reads into MiXCR, producing one record per CDR3 protein. The sample includes approximately 63,000 distinct CDR3 sequences, roughly a fifth seen only once; the top ten take under 1.5%. The entry originates in a study of molecular identifiers for immune sequencing clone quantification. Study-wide context: Naive CD8 cell RNA, from roughly 20,000 or 100,000 cells, was split five ways in replicates, with four sequenced.

Investigators produced naive CD8 libraries from approximately 20,000 to 980,000 sorted cells, drawing on 10%, 30% or 50% RNA. The authors gated naive CD8 T cells as CD8+CD4-CCR7+CD45RA+ for sorting. The sequenced sample consisted of naive CD8+ T cells from blood, with Jurkat cell RNA spiked in. The subset was: FACS-sorted CD8+CD4-CCR7+CD45RA+ naive T cells. The source of this sequence is a human donor in good health. Some libraries in this study had Jurkat cell RNA spiked in.

In DNA form, the CDR3 reads TGCGCCAGCAGCCCGGAGCGGGAGGCAAATTACGAGCAGTACTTC. It specifies CASSPEREANYEQYF. The chain couples TRBV4-1 to TRBJ2-7, with TRBD2 identical over 9 bases. Germline V gene data show CDR1 as MGHRA and CDR2 as YSYEKL. The CDR3 sequence is 15 residues long. Germline trimming cut 4 bases from V and 4 bases from J; bases unmatched to any gene: 8.